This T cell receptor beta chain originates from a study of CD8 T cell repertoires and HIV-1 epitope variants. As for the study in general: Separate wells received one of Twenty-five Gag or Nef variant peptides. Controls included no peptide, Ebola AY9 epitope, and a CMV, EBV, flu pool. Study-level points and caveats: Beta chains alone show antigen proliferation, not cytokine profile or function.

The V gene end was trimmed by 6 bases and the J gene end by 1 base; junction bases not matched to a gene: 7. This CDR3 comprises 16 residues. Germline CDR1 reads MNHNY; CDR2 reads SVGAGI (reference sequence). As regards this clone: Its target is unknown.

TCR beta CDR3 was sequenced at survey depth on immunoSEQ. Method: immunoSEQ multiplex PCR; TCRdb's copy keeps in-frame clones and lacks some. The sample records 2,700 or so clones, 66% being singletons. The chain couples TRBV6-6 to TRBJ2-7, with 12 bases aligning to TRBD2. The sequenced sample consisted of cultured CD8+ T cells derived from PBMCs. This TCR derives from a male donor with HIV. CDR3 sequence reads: CASSLNGLAGSYEQYF. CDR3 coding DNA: TGTGCCAGCAGCCTAAACGGACTAGCGGGGTCCTACGAGCAGTACTTC.